Each of the 27 T cell receptor beta chains below was sequenced from the same sample in a study of preoperative IRX-2 immunotherapy in early breast cancer. Libraries were prepared by immunoSEQ multiplex PCR; TCRdb keeps only in-frame clonotypes and omits some of them. The data show approximately 96,000 clones, around 86% seen once. Sample treatment: preoperative locoregional IRX-2 cytokine immunotherapy. This specimen consisted of tumor tissue, obtained after IRX-2 immunotherapy. Receptor source: a human donor with breast cancer.

In this sample, this clone turned up once. This chain links TRBV29-1 with TRBJ1-5; D uncertain. The CDR3 is made up of 13 amino acids. V gave up 5 bases and J gave up 0 bases, with 8 bases separating them. Germline CDR1 and CDR2: SQVTM and ANQGSEA. The CDR3 coding sequence is TGCAGCGTTCGACGGAATAGCAATCAGCCCCAGCATTTT. Translation gives CSVRRNSNQPQHF.

The rearrangement joins TRBV6-8 to TRBJ1-3; D gene unclear. Germline assignment: CDR1 MNHGY and CDR2 SAAAGT. This CDR3 comprises 16 residues. Trimming stripped 2 bases from V and 2 bases from J, with 13 bases between. CDR3 in DNA: TGTGCCAGCAGTTACCAGTTGGGCAGGCCTGGAAACACCATATATTTT. The encoded protein is CASSYQLGRPGNTIYF.

This chain uses TRBV9 with TRBJ1-4, with 7 bases identical to TRBD1. CDR1 is SGDLS and CDR2 is YYNGEE in the germline V gene. The ends lost 5 bases at V and 5 bases at J; junction bases unmatched: 6. The CDR3 is 14 residues long. This CDR3 reads CASSLLTGNEKLFF. DNA of the CDR3: TGTGCCAGCAGTTTATTGACAGGGAATGAAAAACTGTTTTTT. The full variable domain, its missing parts supplied by reference TRBV9 and TRBJ1-4, is DSGVTQTPKHLITATGQRVTLRCSPRSGDLSVYWYQQSLDQGLQFLIQYYNGEERAKGNILERFSAQQFPDLHSELNLSSLELGDSALYFCASSLLTGNEKLFFGSGTQLSVL.

The chain recombines TRBV5-1 with TRBJ1-2, with D perhaps matching TRBD1 (5 bases). V lost 0 bases, J lost 4 bases, and 10 bases lay in between. From germline, CDR1 is SGHRS and CDR2 YFSETQ. The CDR3 covers 14 residues. This CDR3 reads CASSLDTGPYGYTF. CDR3 DNA sequence: TGCGCCAGCAGCTTGGATACAGGACCCTATGGCTACACCTTC.

The chain links TRBV6-8 to TRBJ1-2; D is unclear. Trimming took 2 bases from V and 8 from J, leaving 12 bases between them. This CDR3 is 13 amino acids long. Germline V gene lookup returns CDR1 MNHGY and CDR2 SAAAGT. CDR3 residues: CASSYRRGGGYTF. The CDR3 nucleotides are TGTGCCAGCAGTTACCGCCGGGGAGGGGGCTACACCTTC.

The chain joins TRBV28 to TRBJ1-3; D gene ambiguous. The CDR3 runs 13 residues. Germline-derived CDR1 and CDR2 are MDHEN and SYDVKM. V lost 5 bases and J lost 1, with 6 bases in between. The CDR3 coding sequence is TGTGCCAGCAGTAGTTATTCTGGAAACACCATATATTTT. Its protein product is CASSSYSGNTIYF.

The chain is built from TRBV30 and TRBJ1-2; D gene uncertain. Trimming took off 4 bases at V and 4 bases at J, with 13 bases between the two ends. The length of the CDR3 is 13 residues. The germline gives CDR1 GTSNPN, CDR2 SVGIG (reference sequence). The CDR3: CAWTAVRSYGYTF. The CDR3 region has the DNA TGTGCCTGGACGGCGGTGCGTTCCTATGGCTACACCTTC.

About this clone: One junction end disagrees with the germline gene, perhaps due to a read error. The identical CDR3 is also encoded by other nucleotide sequences in the sample. The J gene is TRBJ2-3, the V gene TRBV6-8; 9 nucleotides line up with TRBD1. In germline, CDR1 is MNHGY, CDR2 SAAAGT. The CDR3 is 14 residues long. DNA of the CDR3: TGTGCCATCAGTGGGACAGGGAGGACAGATACGCAGTATTTT. This gives the protein CAISGTGRTDTQYF.

The chain uses TRBV5-1 and TRBJ2-5; D is possibly TRBD1 (6 bases). The germline V gene has CDR1 SGHRS and CDR2 YFSETQ. The CDR3 has 14 amino acids. The ends were cut back, 1 base at V and 5 bases at J, with 12 bases in the middle. The CDR3 sequence: CASSLWGPGETQYF. The CDR3 nucleotides are TGCGCCAGCAGCTTGTGGGGGCCGGGGGAGACCCAGTACTTC.

The chain couples TRBV6-9 to TRBJ2-7; D possibly uses TRBD1 or TRBD2 (6 bases each). The CDR3 runs 11 residues. Germline lookup yields CDR1 MNHGY and CDR2 SVAAGI. Between the trimmed V and J ends, which lost 7 bases and 9 bases, there was a span of 13 bases. The CDR3 sequence: CASTLEGVQYF. DNA of the CDR3: TGTGCCAGCACGTTGGAGGGGGTGCAGTACTTC.

V is TRBV6-4 and J is TRBJ2-3; the D gene is possibly TRBD2 (5 bases). The germline CDR1 and CDR2 sequences are MRHNA and SNTAGT. The CDR3 is 15 residues long. The V end lost 7 bases, the J end lost 3 bases, and 17 bases lay between the germline ends. The CDR3 sequence is CASTSRGGRTDTQYF. CDR3 DNA: TGTGCCAGCACCTCCCGGGGTGGCAGGACAGATACGCAGTATTTT.

The chain uses TRBV29-1 and TRBJ2-5, with D perhaps being TRBD1 or TRBD2 (6 bases each). V gave up 6 bases and J gave up 0 bases, with 20 bases separating them. There are 16 residues in the CDR3. Germline CDR1 is SQVTM and CDR2 is ANQGSEA. The CDR3 nucleotides are TGCAGCGTCGTAGGGGGGAATTCCGGTAACCAAGAGACCCAGTACTTC. The encoded protein is CSVVGGNSGNQETQYF.

This chain connects TRBV6-8 to TRBJ2-1, with 7 bases aligning to TRBD2. Trimming cost V 10 bases and J 0 bases; bases outside gene matches: 9. The germline CDR1 and CDR2 sequences are MNHGY and SAAAGT. The CDR3 covers 15 residues. The CDR3 protein is CATTGGGSSYNEQFF. CDR3 sequence (DNA): TGTGCCACCACGGGGGGTGGGAGCTCCTACAATGAGCAGTTCTTC.

The V and J genes are TRBV18 and TRBJ1-3; TRBD1 is a possible D gene (5 bases). Germline lookup yields CDR1 KGHSH and CDR2 LQKENI. This CDR3 region has 16 residues. V was cut by 3 bases and J by 2 bases, with 14 bases left in between. This CDR3 reads CASSPSPGKTGNTIYF. The DNA for the CDR3 is TGTGCCAGCTCACCCTCCCCAGGGAAAACTGGAAACACCATATATTTT.

V and J are TRBV6-8 and TRBJ2-1, with D uncertain. This CDR3 is built from 14 residues. The V and J ends lost 6 bases and 2 bases respectively, with 11 bases between them. CDR1 is MNHGY, CDR2 SAAAGT, per germline. The CDR3 bases are TGTGCCAGCAGCCCGGTAGAGGCCTACAATGAGCAGTTCTTC. Translating gives CASSPVEAYNEQFF.

CDR3 nucleotides: TGTGCCACCAGCAGAGAACAGGGGAACAATGAGCAGTTCTTC. Protein: CATSREQGNNEQFF. The chain uses TRBV15 and TRBJ2-1, with TRBD1 matching over 7 bases. This CDR3 is built from 14 residues. Trimming cost V 0 bases and J 5 bases; bases outside gene matches: 1. Germline CDR1 and CDR2: LNHNV and YYDKDF (reference sequence).

This clone was observed a handful of times. The chain is built from TRBV6-8 and TRBJ2-7, with TRBD2 matching over 12 bases. Germline V gene data show CDR1 as MNHGY and CDR2 as SAAAGT. V lost 5 bases and J lost 1; bases outside the gene matches: 3. The CDR3 totals 15 residues. CDR3 sequence reads: CASSGLAGTSYEQYF. The CDR3 DNA reads TGTGCCAGCAGTGGACTAGCGGGAACATCCTACGAGCAGTACTTC.

This sequence joins TRBV28 and TRBJ2-7; D not resolved. CDR1 and CDR2 (germline): MDHEN, SYDVKM. Trimming took off 7 bases at V and 0 bases at J, with 13 bases between the two ends. There are 14 residues in the CDR3. Written as DNA, the CDR3 is TGTGCCAGCATCTTAGGGCGGAGCTCCTACGAGCAGTACTTC. This gives the protein CASILGRSSYEQYF.

DNA for the CDR3: TGTGCCAGCACCTTCCAGGGGGACAGGAGAAACACCGGGGAGCTGTTTTTT. It translates to CASTFQGDRRNTGELFF. This chain uses TRBV6-7 with TRBJ2-2; TRBD1 matches at 8 bases. TRBV6-7 is marked as an open reading frame, function uncertain. V lost 7 bases to trimming and J lost 2 bases; unmatched junction nucleotides: 12. This CDR3 region has 17 residues.

The chain carries TRBV6-7 and TRBJ1-5; 9 bases fit TRBD1. TRBV6-7 is placed among ORFs of uncertain function. V trimming: 5 bases; J trimming: 6 bases; junction bases outside the gene matches: 8. The CDR3 is 15 residues long. The CDR3 here is CASSPVGQGGQPQHF. The CDR3 coding sequence is TGTGCCAGCAGTCCCGTGGGACAGGGAGGTCAGCCCCAGCATTTT.

The genes are TRBV28 and TRBJ1-2; TRBD1 might be the D (5 bases). The CDR3 is 18 residues long. Germline V gives CDR1 MDHEN, CDR2 SYDVKM. Trimming cost V 1 base and J 2 bases, with 20 bases left between them. CDR3 loop: CASSLFREFGAGNYGYTF. The CDR3 DNA reads TGTGCCAGCAGTTTATTCCGGGAGTTTGGGGCGGGGAACTATGGCTACACCTTC.

As concerns this clone: Other DNA sequences in this specimen translate into the identical CDR3. For the CDR3, the DNA is TGTGCCAGCAGGGGACAGGGGAGTTACGAGCAGTACTTC. Amino acids: CASRGQGSYEQYF. This chain joins TRBV28 and TRBJ2-7, with 10 positions matching TRBD1. Germline assignment: CDR1 MDHEN and CDR2 SYDVKM. Losses at the gene ends were 6 bases for V and 4 bases for J; bases not matched to a gene: 3. The CDR3 loop spans 13 amino acids. The variable domain in full, with the rest retrieved from reference TRBV28 and TRBJ2-7, is DVKVTQSSRYLVKRTGEKVFLECVQDMDHENMFWYRQDPGLGLRLIYFSYDVKMKEKGDIPEGYSVSREKKERFSLILESASTNQTSMYLCASRGQGSYEQYFGPGTRLTVT.

The chain couples TRBV6-8 to TRBJ2-1; no reliable D call. Per germline, CDR1 MNHGY and CDR2 SAAAGT. The CDR3 has 13 residues. V was clipped by 5 bases and J by 5 bases, with 10 bases between them. The CDR3 here is CASSGYTDNEQFF. The CDR3 region has the DNA TGTGCCAGCAGTGGTTACACCGACAATGAGCAGTTCTTC.

The chain couples TRBV7-6 to TRBJ2-4; possibly TRBD1 for D (7 bases). The CDR3 is 18 amino acids. V was shortened by 1 base and J by 0 bases, with 16 bases between the two germline ends. Germline V CDR1 and CDR2: SGHVS, FNYEAQ. Written as DNA, the CDR3 is TGTGCCAGCAGCTTAGGACATTCAGGGGGACTAGCCAAAAACATTCAGTACTTC. Translated, it gives CASSLGHSGGLAKNIQYF.

The chain links TRBV10-1 to TRBJ1-3, with 7 bases fitting TRBD1. V shed 7 bases and J 0 bases; nucleotides not matched to a gene: 12. The CDR3 consists of 17 residues. Per germline, CDR1 WNHNN and CDR2 SYGVQD (reference sequence). CDR3 sequence (DNA): TGCGCCAGCACGGGAGGGACAGATTACCCCTCTGGAAACACCATATATTTT. This translates into CASTGGTDYPSGNTIYF.

This clone appeared a single time. V and J are TRBV19 and TRBJ1-3; D may be TRBD1 (5 bases). Germline values: CDR1 LNHDA, CDR2 SQIVND (reference sequence). V was clipped by 3 bases and J by 0 bases, with 12 bases between them. This CDR3 is 16 amino acids long. CDR3 in DNA: TGTGCCAGTAGTATTCACAGGAACACCTCTGGAAACACCATATATTTT. Translated: CASSIHRNTSGNTIYF. The full variable domain, in which reference TRBV19 and TRBJ1-3 provide the parts outside the CDR3, is DGGITQSPKYLFRKEGQNVTLSCEQNLNHDAMYWYRQDPGQGLRLIYYSQIVNDFQKGDIAEGYSVSREKKESFPLTVTSAQKNPTAFYLCASSIHRNTSGNTIYFGEGSWLTVV.

The V gene is TRBV15, the J gene TRBJ2-1, with D unclear. Trimming removed 0 bases at V and 6 bases at J, with 9 bases between. The CDR3 consists of 14 residues. Germline V gene lookup returns CDR1 LNHNV and CDR2 YYDKDF (reference sequence). This CDR3 reads CATSRDISGNEQFF. For the CDR3, the DNA is TGTGCCACCAGCAGAGATATTAGTGGCAATGAGCAGTTCTTC.